Listed below are T cell receptor beta chains from one sample, sequenced in a study of blood T cell repertoires in COVID-19. Profiling relied on immunoSEQ multiplex PCR, and the TCRdb table lists in-frame clones only, not all of them. The sample has roughly 220,000 clones; approximately 85% are singletons. The sample taken for sequencing was peripheral blood. The receptors derive from a man aged 50 to 59 who had recovered from COVID-19. CDR3s include the opening cysteine and the closing phenylalanine or tryptophan. The order of the fields is J gene, clone size, D gene, V gene, CDR3 DNA, CDR3 protein. The D gene is left open where the match is weak. Not all rows give a size; the values are once, few, many and, for expanded clones, a class.

TRBJ1-2 . . TRBV6-5 TGTGCCAGCAGTTACATTAGGGGGGGCTATGGCTACACCTTC CASSYIRGGYGYTF
TRBJ2-1 . TRBD2 TRBV19 TGTGCCAGTAGTATAGGGGGACTAGCGAATGAGCAGTTCTTC CASSIGGLANEQFF
TRBJ2-7 . . TRBV6-5 TGTGCCAGCAGCCCAGGGCTGAACGAGCAGTACTTC CASSPGLNEQYF
TRBJ2-3 . . TRBV4-2 TGTGCCAGCAGCCAAGATCAGGGAGGACGGAGAGATACGCAGTATTTT CASSQDQGGRRDTQYF
TRBJ1-1 . . TRBV19 TGTGCCAGTAGGGAGGACAGTTTGGGGAACACTGAAGCTTTCTTT CASREDSLGNTEAFF
TRBJ1-3 . . TRBV6-5 TGTGCCAGCAGTTACTCAGAGGGAAGCTCTGGAAACACCATATATTTT CASSYSEGSSGNTIYF
TRBJ1-1 . . TRBV10-2 TGCGCCAGCAAGGGGGAGGGGACTGAAGCTTTCTTT CASKGEGTEAFF
TRBJ2-7 . TRBD2 TRBV7-2 TGTGCCAGCAGCTCGTACCCAGCGGGGCTCTCCTACGAGCAGTACTTC CASSSYPAGLSYEQYF
TRBJ1-3 few TRBD1 TRBV11-2 TGTGCCAGCACCCCCGACAGGGGCCCAGGAAACACCATATATTTT CASTPDRGPGNTIYF
TRBJ2-7 . TRBD2 TRBV27 TGTGCCAGCAGACTATATAGCGGGATCGACGAGCAGTACTTC CASRLYSGIDEQYF
TRBJ2-1 . TRBD2 TRBV11-2 TGTGCCAGCAGTTATTCGGGACTAGCGGGGAAGGACAATGAGCAGTTCTTC CASSYSGLAGKDNEQFF
TRBJ2-7 . TRBD1 TRBV11-2 TGTGCCAGCAGCAAGGACAGGGTGGAAAACGAGCAGTACTTC CASSKDRVENEQYF
TRBJ1-1 . TRBD1 TRBV6-5 TGTGCCAGCAGTTACGTAGGACAGGCGAACACTGAAGCTTTCTTT CASSYVGQANTEAFF
TRBJ2-2 once TRBD1 TRBV28 TGTGCCAGCAGGCTACAGGGGGCCCGGTTTACCGGGGAGCTGTTTTTT CASRLQGARFTGELFF
TRBJ1-4 . TRBD1 TRBV19 TGTGCCAGTGGGCGAAGAGGGGGACAGGGAGAAGAAAAACTGTTTTTT CASGRRGGQGEEKLFF
TRBJ2-7 few TRBD1 TRBV11-2 TGTGCCAGCAGCCCGGGGACAGCCTTCTACGAGCAGTACTTC CASSPGTAFYEQYF
TRBJ1-5 . TRBD1 TRBV28 TGTGCCAGCAGGACACAGGGGGCGGGCAATCAGCCCCAGCATTTT CASRTQGAGNQPQHF
TRBJ2-7 . TRBD1 TRBV18 TGTGCCAGCTCACCAGGAGACAGGGAGAATCGACAGTACTTC CASSPGDRENRQYF
TRBJ1-2 . TRBD1 TRBV28 TGTGCCAGCAGTCCCGGGACAGGAATTAACTATGGCTACACCTTC CASSPGTGINYGYTF
TRBJ2-1 once TRBD1 TRBV5-1 TGCGCCAGCAGCTATACCGGGACAGGATACAATGAGCAGTTCTTC CASSYTGTGYNEQFF
TRBJ2-3 . . TRBV11-3 TGTGCCAGCAGCTACGGTCAAAGCACAGATACGCAGTATTTT CASSYGQSTDTQYF
TRBJ1-4 . TRBD1 TRBV6-5 TGTGCCAGCACCCGTCTGGGACAGGCTAATGAAAAACTGTTTTTT CASTRLGQANEKLFF
TRBJ2-7 . . TRBV5-5 TGTGCCAGCAGCTTATTCGGGGAGTACGAGCAGTACTTC CASSLFGEYEQYF
TRBJ2-3 . TRBD2 TRBV18 TGTGCCAGCTCATCTCGGACTAGCGGGGGTGGAGATACGCAGTATTTT CASSSRTSGGGDTQYF
TRBJ1-4 . . TRBV5-1 TGCGCCAGCAGCCCGTCAGGGACTACTAATGAAAAACTGTTTTTT CASSPSGTTNEKLFF
TRBJ2-3 few TRBD1 TRBV7-8 TGTGCCAGCAGCTTAAAGGGGGACAGGGAGGTAGGAGATACGCAGTATTTT CASSLKGDREVGDTQYF
TRBJ1-6 . TRBD1 TRBV5-1 TGCGCCAGCAGCTGGGGCCGGGACAGTAATTCACCCCTCCACTTT CASSWGRDSNSPLHF
TRBJ1-3 . . TRBV3-1/TRBV3-2 TGTGCCAGCAGCCAAGGCCGGGGGTCCGGAAACACCATATATTTT CASSQGRGSGNTIYF
TRBJ2-2 . . TRBV28 TGTGCCAGCAGTTTAAGCTCGGGGGGCCCCGGGGAGCTGTTTTTT CASSLSSGGPGELFF
TRBJ1-1 . . TRBV6-1 TGTGCCAGCAGTGATCAGGGCGGAGCTTTCTTT CASSDQGGAFF
TRBJ2-7 . . TRBV4-1 TGCGCCAGCAGCCAAGGATTCTCGCGACTCTACGAGCAGTACTTC CASSQGFSRLYEQYF
TRBJ2-7 . TRBD2 TRBV15 TGTGCCACCAGCAGAGAGAGCGGGAGGGCCTACGAGCAGTACTTC CATSRESGRAYEQYF
TRBJ2-7 . . TRBV6-5 TGTGCCAGCAGTTCCCCCTTTCCGGGGGACCGGGGGGAGCAGTACTTC CASSSPFPGDRGEQYF
TRBJ2-7 . TRBD1 TRBV13 TGTGCCAGCAGCCTACCCCGAGGGGGCGATTACGAGCAGTACTTC CASSLPRGGDYEQYF
TRBJ2-2 . TRBD1 TRBV3-1/TRBV3-2 TGTGCCAGCAGCCCCCGACAGGGGAACACCGGGGAGCTGTTTTTT CASSPRQGNTGELFF
TRBJ2-7 . . TRBV4-1 TGCGCCAGCAGCCAAGATGGTCTAGCTTACGAGCAGTACTTC CASSQDGLAYEQYF
TRBJ2-2 . TRBD2 TRBV28 TGTGCCAGCAGTTTAGTGGCGGGAGGTAATCGCGCCGGGGAGCTGTTTTTT CASSLVAGGNRAGELFF
TRBJ2-3 . . TRBV5-1 TGCGCCAGCAGTCAAAACAGGAGCCCAGATACGCAGTATTTT CASSQNRSPDTQYF
TRBJ1-1 . TRBD1 TRBV7-8 TGTGCCAGCAGCCACCCAGGGGGCAGGAACACTGAAGCTTTCTTT CASSHPGGRNTEAFF
TRBJ2-5 . . TRBV27 TGTGCCAGCAGCCCCCTGGCGGGGCGGGGAGTAAGGGAGACCCAGTACTTC CASSPLAGRGVRETQYF
TRBJ2-3 . . TRBV11-2 TGTGCCAGCAGCTACTCGCCGGGAAGAGGTAATACGCAGTATTTT CASSYSPGRGNTQYF
TRBJ2-7 . TRBD2 TRBV5-1 TGCGCCAGCAGCGTGGGGACTAGCGGGACCTACGAGCAGTACTTC CASSVGTSGTYEQYF
TRBJ1-5 . TRBD1 TRBV11-2 TGTGCCAGCAGCCGGGACAGGGGTCAGCCCCAGCATTTT CASSRDRGQPQHF
TRBJ1-2 . . TRBV5-1 TGCGCCAGCAGCTTGGTCCAGGGTCTAGGTGGCTACACCTTC CASSLVQGLGGYTF
TRBJ2-2 . . TRBV30 TGTGCCTGGGACTCAGGGGAAACCGGGGAGCTGTTTTTT CAWDSGETGELFF
TRBJ2-1 . TRBD2 TRBV5-1 TGCGCCAGCAGCTTGGCCCGACTAGCGGGAGGAGGCAATGAGCAGTTCTTC CASSLARLAGGGNEQFF
TRBJ1-2 . TRBD1 TRBV5-1 TGCGCCAGCAGCGAACAGGGGGCAGGGGGCTACACCTTC CASSEQGAGGYTF
TRBJ2-3 . TRBD2 TRBV30 TGTGCCTGGAGTCTAGAGGTCCTAGCGGGAGCCACAGATACGCAGTATTTT CAWSLEVLAGATDTQYF
TRBJ1-1 . . TRBV18 TGTGCCAGCTCACCGGGCGTTCAGGTGAACACTGAAGCTTTCTTT CASSPGVQVNTEAFF
TRBJ1-2 . TRBD1 TRBV6-1 TGTGCCAGCAGTGAAACGGGACAGGGGGCTACTCCTAACTATGGCTACACCTTC CASSETGQGATPNYGYTF
TRBJ2-5 . TRBD2 TRBV4-1 TGCGCCAGCAGCCAAGGGGCTAGCGGGAGTATCGTAAGAGAGACCCAGTACTTC CASSQGASGSIVRETQYF
TRBJ2-5 . . TRBV28 TGTGCCAGCAGTTTTGCGGGCCAAGAGACCCAGTACTTC CASSFAGQETQYF
TRBJ2-7 few TRBD2 TRBV13 TGTGCCAGCAGCTTAGGCCTACTAGCGGGGACTACCGAGCAGTACTTC CASSLGLLAGTTEQYF
TRBJ1-1 few . TRBV19 TGTGCCAGTAGTACGCCCGGGAAACGCATGAACACTGAAGCTTTCTTT CASSTPGKRMNTEAFF
TRBJ2-1 . . TRBV3-1/TRBV3-2 TGTGCCAGCGCTTCGGGGGTCAGCGTCGCCAATGAGCAGTTCTTC CASASGVSVANEQFF
TRBJ2-1 . TRBD2 TRBV20-1 TGCAGTGCTAGTGGGGGACTAGCGGGAAGGAACTCCTACAATGAGCAGTTCTTC CSASGGLAGRNSYNEQFF
TRBJ2-7 . TRBD2 TRBV6-5 TGTGCCGCGGAAGGATTGAGCGGGAGAGGATACGAGCAGTACTTC CAAEGLSGRGYEQYF
TRBJ1-5 . . TRBV30 TGTGCCTGGAGTGGCGCAGGTTCTAATCAGCCCCAGCATTTT CAWSGAGSNQPQHF
TRBJ2-2 . . TRBV11-2 TGTGCCAGCAGTTCAAAACAGTGGAACACCGGGGAGCTGTTTTTT CASSSKQWNTGELFF